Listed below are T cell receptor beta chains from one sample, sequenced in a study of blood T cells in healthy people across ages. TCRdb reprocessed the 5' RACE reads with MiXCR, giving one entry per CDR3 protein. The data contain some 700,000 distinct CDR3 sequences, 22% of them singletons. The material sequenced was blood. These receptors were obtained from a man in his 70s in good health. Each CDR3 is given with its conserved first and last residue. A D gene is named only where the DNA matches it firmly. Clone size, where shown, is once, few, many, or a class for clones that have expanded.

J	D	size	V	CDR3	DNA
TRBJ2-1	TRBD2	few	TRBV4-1	CASSQEMGDYRNEQFF	TGCGCCAGCAGCCAAGAAATGGGGGACTACCGCAATGAGCAGTTCTTC
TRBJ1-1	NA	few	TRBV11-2	CASNPVGSRTEAFF	TGTGCCAGCAACCCGGTGGGCAGTCGCACTGAAGCTTTCTTT
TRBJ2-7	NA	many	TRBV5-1	CASSLGPFYEQYF	TGTGCCAGCAGTTTAGGACCGTTCTACGAGCAGTACTTC
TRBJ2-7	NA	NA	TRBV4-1	CASRKGETYEQYF	TGCGCCAGCCGGAAGGGAGAGACCTACGAGCAGTACTTC
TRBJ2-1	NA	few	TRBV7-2	CASSPVVYNEQFF	TGTGCCAGCAGCCCTGTAGTCTACAATGAGCAGTTCTTC
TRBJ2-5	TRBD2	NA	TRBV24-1	CATSDIGIAGQETQYF	TGTGCTACCAGTGATATCGGGATAGCGGGGCAAGAGACCCAGTACTTC
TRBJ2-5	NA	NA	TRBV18	CASSPGGSRQETQYF	TGTGCCAGCTCACCAGGGGGTAGCAGACAAGAGACCCAGTACTTC
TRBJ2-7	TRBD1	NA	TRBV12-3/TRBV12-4	CASSRSGQRYEQYF	TGTGCCAGCAGCCGTTCGGGACAGAGATACGAGCAGTACTTC
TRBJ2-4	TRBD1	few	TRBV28	CASSEDRSGYQNIQYF	TGTGCCAGCAGTGAGGACAGGTCGGGTTATCAAAACATTCAGTACTTC
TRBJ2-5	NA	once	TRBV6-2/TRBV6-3	CASSYPSRDPTGTQYF	TGTGCCAGCAGTTACCCATCCCGGGACCCTACAGGGACCCAGTACTTC
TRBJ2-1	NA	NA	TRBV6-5	CASNQAGTIKTEQFF	TGTGCCAGCAACCAGGCCGGGACCATTAAGACTGAGCAGTTCTTC
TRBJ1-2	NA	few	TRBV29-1	CSVDTEGRNYGYTF	TGCAGCGTTGACACCGAAGGTCGGAACTATGGCTACACCTTC
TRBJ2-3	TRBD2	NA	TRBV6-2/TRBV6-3	CASREAGFTDTQYF	TGTGCCAGCAGGGAAGCGGGATTCACAGATACGCAGTATTTT
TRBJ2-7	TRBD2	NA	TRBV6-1	CASGQLGRDYEQYF	TGTGCCAGCGGGCAACTTGGGAGGGACTACGAGCAGTACTTC
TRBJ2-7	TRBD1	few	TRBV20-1	CSASLSTGTYEQYF	TGCAGTGCCAGCCTATCGACAGGGACCTACGAGCAGTACTTC
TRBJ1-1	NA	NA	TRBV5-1	CASSLEPTLNTEAFF	TGCGCCAGCAGCTTGGAGCCGACGTTGAACACTGAAGCTTTCTTT